What follows are 23 T cell receptor beta chains derived from one specimen sequenced in a study of regulatory T cells in long-lasting Graves disease. Described time point: newly diagnosed GD, antithyroid drugs for less than 3 months. Making the TCR library involved RNA that had been extracted from PBMCs. Arm-PCR with iRepertoire HTBI primers amplified the CDR3 regions for these TCR beta libraries. Using its own MiXCR run on the multiplex PCR reads, TCRdb lists one record per CDR3 protein. The sample holds some 400,000 distinct CDR3 sequences, 15% seen once. This same sample was also part of a study on T cells in Graves' hyperthyroidism and ophthalmopathy.

This sample comprised peripheral blood mononuclear cells (PBMCs), obtained at new diagnosis, from a patient treated with antithyroid drugs. The receptors were gathered from a woman under 40 with Graves disease.

The sample holds many counts of this clonotype. The CDR3 region is CASSPGSAGAYEQYF. The CDR3 region has the DNA TGTGCCAGCAGTCCCGGTTCGGCGGGAGCCTACGAGCAGTACTTC. The chain is built from TRBV28 and TRBJ2-7; 7 nucleotides match TRBD2. Trimming cost V 5 bases and J 2 bases; bases outside gene matches: 9. Germline loops: CDR1 MDHEN, CDR2 SYDVKM. The CDR3 totals 15 residues.

The rearrangement uses TRBV7-9 and TRBJ1-1; 9 bases line up with TRBD1. Germline CDR1 reads SEHNR; CDR2 reads FQNEAQ (reference sequence). The CDR3 sequence is 13 residues long. The V and J ends lost 1 base and 8 bases, in that order; junction bases with no gene match: 2. The CDR3 protein is CASSLETGGEAFF. The DNA for the CDR3 is TGTGCCAGCAGCTTAGAGACAGGGGGAGAAGCTTTCTTT.

This clonotype was observed at least ten times. V and J are TRBV11-3 and TRBJ1-4; D perhaps matches TRBD1 (5 bases). The V gene's germline CDR1 is SGHNT and CDR2 YENEEA. This CDR3 has 14 amino acids. Trimming shortened V by 11 bases and J by 5 bases, and 18 bases separated the two germline ends. The CDR3 coding sequence is TGTGCCCCCGGGGCAGGCCCAAGGAATGAAAAACTGTTTTTT. Its translation is CAPGAGPRNEKLFF.

In its sample, this clonotype was seen many times. The gene calls are TRBV7-9 and TRBJ2-7; 8 bases fit TRBD1. This CDR3 spans 13 amino acids. CDR1 SEHNR and CDR2 FQNEAQ come from the germline V gene (reference sequence). Unmatched junction bases numbered 9, after V lost 5 bases and J lost 9 bases. In DNA, the CDR3 is TGTGCCAGCAGCCCACGGACAGGGCCCACGCAGTACTTC. It yields the protein CASSPRTGPTQYF.

This chain joins TRBV7-2 and TRBJ2-7; the match to TRBD2 covers 8 bases. This CDR3 contains 16 residues. Trimming cost V 1 base and J 2 bases; bases outside gene matches: 7. Germline CDR1 is SGHTA and CDR2 is FQGNSA. The DNA of the CDR3 is TGTGCCAGCAGCTTAGAAGGTAGCGGGATTCCCTACGAGCAGTACTTC. Translated: CASSLEGSGIPYEQYF. The full variable domain, completed using reference TRBV7-2 and TRBJ2-7, is GAGVSQSPSNKVTEKGKDVELRCDPISGHTALYWYRQSLGQGLEFLIYFQGNSAPDKSGLPSDRFSAERTGGSVSTLTIQRTQQEDSAVYLCASSLEGSGIPYEQYFGPGTRLTVT.

This clonotype was recorded once. This may stem from a read error, because a much larger clone lies one nucleotide away. The rearrangement links TRBV30 to TRBJ2-5; no firm D call. Trimming removed 8 bases from V and 11 bases from J, with 27 bases in between. There are 14 residues in the CDR3. Looked up from germline, CDR1 is GTSNPN and CDR2 is SVGIG (reference sequence). The DNA of the CDR3 is TGTGCCATAGAAGTGGTAGCATCCTACAATGAGCAGTACTTC. Translation: CAIEVVASYNEQYF.

Ten or more counts support this clonotype. This sequence joins TRBV12-3 or TRBV12-4 and TRBJ2-3, with 7 positions matching TRBD1. J lost 0 bases, V lost 6 bases, and 9 bases had no gene match. The CDR3 is 16 amino acids. The CDR3 DNA sequence: TGTGCCAGCAGCCCCTGGACAGGACTTAGCACAGATACGCAGTATTTT. Its translation is CASSPWTGLSTDTQYF.

As regards this clonotype: A read error may be the cause here, since a much bigger clone is one base away. The conserved phenylalanine or tryptophan is not found at the CDR3 terminus, so this likely reflects a read error. The rearrangement uses TRBV5-1 and TRBJ1-6, with 8 bases that match TRBD1. The ends lost 4 bases at V and 4 bases at J; junction bases unmatched: 7. The CDR3 is made up of 16 amino acids. The germline V gene has CDR1 SGHRS and CDR2 YFSETQ. Here the CDR3 reads CASSTRDRSYNSPLHS. The CDR3 DNA follows: TGCGCCAGCAGCACAAGGGACAGGTCATATAATTCACCCCTCCACTCT.

This clonotype was counted a few times. V gene TRBV6-2 or TRBV6-3 combines with J gene TRBJ2-2, with TRBD1 matching 7 bases. After removal of 5 bases from V and 2 bases from J, the junction contained 11 bases not matched to a gene. The germline V gene has CDR1 MNHEY and CDR2 SVGEGT. CDR3 length: 17 residues. The CDR3 reads CASSALWTGVNTGELFF. Written as DNA, the CDR3 is TGTGCCAGCAGTGCCCTATGGACAGGCGTCAACACCGGGGAGCTGTTTTTT.

With respect to this clonotype: One junction end disagrees with the germline gene, perhaps due to a read error. The rearrangement joins TRBV11-2 to TRBJ2-1, with unresolved D. Per germline, CDR1 SGHAT and CDR2 FQNNGV. The CDR3 is made up of 15 amino acids. The CDR3 nucleotides are TGTGCCAGCAGCTTAACGAGAAGCTCCTGCAATGAGCAGTTCTTC. Translated, it gives CASSLTRSSCNEQFF.

This clonotype was seen ten or more times. The CDR3 DNA follows: TGCAGTGTTGGACGCTCCTACAATGAGCAGTTCTTC. This sequence encodes CSVGRSYNEQFF. The chain combines TRBV20-1 with TRBJ2-1; D is unclear. Germline values: CDR1 DFQATT, CDR2 SNEGSKA (reference sequence). Trimming stripped 7 bases from V and 0 bases from J, with 7 bases between. The CDR3 runs to 12 residues.

The chain carries TRBV10-1 and TRBJ2-7; D ambiguous. The CDR3 contains 13 residues. V dropped 3 bases and J dropped 5 bases, with 11 bases sitting between them. Per the germline V gene, CDR1 is WNHNN and CDR2 is SYGVQD (reference sequence). CDR3 region: CASSEGNGDEQYF. In nucleotides, the CDR3 is TGCGCCAGCAGTGAAGGGAATGGGGACGAGCAGTACTTC.

Of note for this clonotype: A read error may be the cause here, since a much bigger clone is one base away. The chain recombines TRBV12-3 or TRBV12-4 with TRBJ2-7; TRBD2 aligns across 11 bases. CDR3 size: 15 residues. CDR3 DNA sequence: TGTGCCAGCAGTCCCCGAGCTAGCGGGAGGTACGAGCCGTACTTC. Translation gives CASSPRASGRYEPYF.

This chain links TRBV30 with TRBJ1-5; D might be TRBD1 (6 bases). V was cut by 7 bases and J by 11 bases, with 24 bases left in between. The CDR3 has 14 residues. Germline CDR1 is GTSNPN and CDR2 is SVGIG (reference sequence). The CDR3 is CAYTQGSPERSQHF. The CDR3 nucleotides are TGTGCCTATACACAGGGAAGTCCTGAGCGGTCCCAGCATTTT.

Remarks on this clonotype: Being one base from a much bigger clone, this may be a read error. The CDR3 here is CASSLAGNYEQFF. Written as DNA, the CDR3 is TGTGCCAGCAGCTTAGCGGGAAACTACGAGCAGTTCTTC. The chain recombines TRBV11-2 with TRBJ2-1; D is perhaps TRBD2 (5 bases). In germline, CDR1 is SGHAT, CDR2 FQNNGV. The CDR3 is 13 residues long. Trimming took off 1 base at V and 10 bases at J, with 11 bases between the two ends. Variable domain in full (rest from reference TRBV11-2 and TRBJ2-1): EAGVAQSPRYKIIEKRQSVAFWCNPISGHATLYWYQQILGQGPKLLIQFQNNGVVDDSQLPKDRFSAERLKGVDSTLKIQPAKLEDSAVYLCASSLAGNYEQFFGPGTRLTVL.

In this sample, this clonotype turned up many times. CDR3 in amino acids: CASSFYGYTF. DNA of the CDR3: TGTGCCAGCAGTTTCTATGGCTACACCTTC. V and J are TRBV12-3 or TRBV12-4 and TRBJ1-2; D is uncertain. The CDR3 is 10 residues long. Trimming took 3 bases from V and 4 from J, leaving 0 bases between them.

This clonotype showed up many times. The rearrangement links TRBV28 to TRBJ2-3; 8 bases agree with TRBD2. Germline loops: CDR1 MDHEN, CDR2 SYDVKM. The CDR3 is 16 amino acids. V lost 4 bases and J lost 0; bases outside the gene matches: 6. CDR3: CASSSRLALSTDTQYF. The DNA of the CDR3 is TGTGCCAGCAGTTCCAGACTAGCGCTAAGCACAGATACGCAGTATTTT.

This clonotype has more than one count but fewer than ten. An end of the junction does not agree with germline; a read error may underlie this. The chain is built from TRBV28 and TRBJ2-1; D uncertain. The germline V gene has CDR1 MDHEN and CDR2 SYDVKM. The CDR3 sequence is 11 residues long. CDR3 region: CASSFLARKDF. In DNA, the CDR3 is TGTGCCAGCAGTTTCTTGGCCCGAAAGGACTTC.

V and J are TRBV28 and TRBJ2-1; D unresolved. CDR1 is MDHEN, CDR2 SYDVKM, per germline. The ends were cut back, 5 bases at V and 6 bases at J, with 8 bases in the middle. The CDR3 length is 12 residues. In nucleotides, the CDR3 is TGTGCCAGCAGTACCTACTCCAATGAGCAGTTCTTC. Translating it yields CASSTYSNEQFF.

This clonotype was counted between two and nine times. The V and J genes are TRBV5-1 and TRBJ2-1, with unresolved D. The CDR3 is made up of 13 amino acids. Between the trimmed V and J ends, which lost 3 bases and 4 bases, there was a span of 8 bases. Per the germline V gene, CDR1 is SGHRS and CDR2 is YFSETQ. CDR3 in DNA: TGCGCCAGCAGCTCCCTCCTGTACAATGAGCAGTTCTTC. Protein: CASSSLLYNEQFF. The complete variable domain, with remaining parts taken from reference TRBV5-1 and TRBJ2-1, reads KAGVTQTPRYLIKTRGQQVTLSCSPISGHRSVSWYQQTPGQGLQFLFEYFSETQRNKGNFPGRFSGRQFSNSRSEMNVSTLELGDSALYLCASSSLLYNEQFFGPGTRLTVL.

This clonotype occurred a few times. The V and J genes are TRBV27 and TRBJ1-1; 8 bases align to TRBD1. The germline gives CDR1 MNHEY, CDR2 SMNVEV (reference sequence). V lost 8 bases and J lost 6; bases outside the gene matches: 8. CDR3 length equals 13 residues. CDR3 sequence reads: CASCDRGAAEAFF. The CDR3 coding sequence is TGTGCCAGCTGCGACAGGGGTGCCGCTGAAGCTTTCTTT.

In its sample, this clonotype was seen many times. This chain joins TRBV28 and TRBJ1-1; D unresolved. Trimming left V 5 bases short and J 7 bases short, with 14 bases between. This CDR3 contains 13 residues. Germline lookup yields CDR1 MDHEN and CDR2 SYDVKM. The CDR3 nucleotides are TGTGCCAGCAGTCCTACAATACACCGTGAAGCTTTCTTT. This encodes CASSPTIHREAFF.

This clonotype was seen only a few times. The V and J genes are TRBV5-1 and TRBJ1-5, with D possibly being TRBD1 (6 bases). V was cut by 0 bases and J by 6 bases, with 10 bases left in between. The CDR3 sequence is 14 residues long. The V gene's germline CDR1 is SGHRS and CDR2 YFSETQ. The CDR3: CASSLAGETQPQHF. In nucleotides, the CDR3 is TGCGCCAGCAGCTTGGCAGGGGAGACTCAGCCCCAGCATTTT.